This T cell receptor beta chain originates from a study of response to subunit inactivated influenza vaccine. V lost 0 bases to trimming and J lost 5 bases; unmatched junction nucleotides: 14. Germline CDR1 DFQATT, CDR2 SNEGSKA (reference sequence). This CDR3 has 17 amino acids. This clonotype has only a few counts. TCRdb reprocessed the RT-PCR reads via MiXCR and lists one record per CDR3 protein. The table records roughly 570,000 distinct CDR3 sequences, 12% to 15% of them present only once. The gene calls are TRBV20-1 and TRBJ1-1; 8 nucleotides line up with TRBD1. This sequence was found in a man aged 50 to 60 who received an inactivated influenza vaccine. The source was PBMCs from blood, collected less than 13 days after vaccination. The CDR3 DNA follows: TGCAGTGCTAGAGATCCTCGGACAGGGAGGCTGAGGACTGAAGCTTTCTTT. Translation gives CSARDPRTGRLRTEAFF.